This TCR beta chain was sequenced during a study of PD-1 blockade in classical Hodgkin lymphoma. The data were produced by immunoSEQ multiplex PCR, yet TCRdb's version contains in-frame clones alone and is incomplete. The sample has almost 100,000 clones, approximately 92% seen once. Brentuximab vedotin exposure varied, and every patient relapsed after autologous stem cell transplantation. Trimming pared 4 bases from V and 8 bases from J, leaving 8 bases between. Germline CDR1 KGHSH, CDR2 LQKENI. There are 12 residues in the CDR3. V usage is TRBV18 and J usage is TRBJ1-4, with a possible D match to TRBD1 (5 bases). Sequencing was performed on peripheral blood mononuclear cells (PBMCs), taken at baseline. The source of this sequence is a human donor with classical Hodgkin lymphoma. The CDR3 bases are TGTGCCAGCTCACGGGGGATGGAAAAACTGTTTTTT. It codes for CASSRGMEKLFF.